A single sample gave rise to the 30 T cell receptor beta chains below, sequenced in a study of shared clonotypes between healthy human individuals. TCRdb's copy holds only in-frame clones and misses some; the assay was immunoSEQ multiplex PCR. This sample yields about a million clones, of which around 76% are seen a single time; roughly 1.4% belongs to the top ten. The sequencing sample was made of memory CD4+ T cells sorted from blood. Subset denoted: CD45RA-negative fraction. These receptors were obtained from a man between 18 and 29 years old in good health.

J is TRBJ2-7 and V is TRBV29-1, with D maybe TRBD2 (5 bases). The germline V gene has CDR1 SQVTM and CDR2 ANQGSEA. V dropped 7 bases and J dropped 2 bases, with 15 bases sitting between them. The CDR3 length is 13 residues. The CDR3 region has the DNA TGCAGCGCTATGACTCACGGGGCCTACGAGCAGTACTTC. Its translation: CSAMTHGAYEQYF.

This chain uses TRBV10-3 with TRBJ2-3; TRBD2 aligns across 8 bases. Trimming removed 1 base from V and 2 bases from J; junction bases left unmatched: 8. The CDR3 is 17 residues long. Germline CDR1 reads ENHRY; CDR2 reads SYGVKD. CDR3 sequence (DNA): TGTGCCATCAGTGAGTTGGCGGCGGGAGGTCCCACAGATACGCAGTATTTT. It encodes CAISELAAGGPTDTQYF.

The sample holds a few counts of this clone. This chain joins TRBV7-9 and TRBJ1-2; no clear D gene. Germline assignment: CDR1 SEHNR and CDR2 FQNEAQ (reference sequence). CDR3 length equals 14 residues. V was clipped by 5 bases and J by 5 bases, with 15 bases between them. In DNA form, the CDR3 reads TGTGCCAGCAGCCCGAAGGCGTCGCTTTATGGCTACACCTTC. Amino acids: CASSPKASLYGYTF.

CDR3 nucleotides: TGTGCCAGTAGTATTTGGGGGTACGAGCAGTACTTC. Translating gives CASSIWGYEQYF. The J gene is TRBJ2-7, the V gene TRBV19, with D perhaps TRBD1 or TRBD2 (5 bases each). In germline, CDR1 is LNHDA, CDR2 SQIVND (reference sequence). This CDR3 comprises 12 residues. Trimming cost V 3 bases and J 4 bases, with 7 bases left between them.

The chain carries TRBV7-9 and TRBJ1-3, with D hard to call. The CDR3 sequence is 13 residues long. The V and J ends lost 4 bases and 1 base respectively, with 5 bases between them. CDR1 and CDR2 (germline): SEHNR, FQNEAQ (reference sequence). The CDR3 DNA reads TGTGCCAGCAGCTCCCCGTCTGGAAACACCATATATTTT. Its protein is CASSSPSGNTIYF.

This chain connects TRBV6-6 to TRBJ1-1, with TRBD1 as a possible D gene (6 bases). Looked up from germline, CDR1 is MNHNY and CDR2 is SVGAGI (reference sequence). The V end was cut by 5 bases, the J end by 7 bases, with 17 bases between. There are 14 residues in the CDR3. CDR3 amino acids: CASSQVGGASEAFF. The CDR3 coding sequence is TGTGCCAGCAGTCAAGTAGGGGGGGCGAGTGAAGCTTTCTTT.

The chain has TRBV6-5 and TRBJ2-7, with D possibly matching TRBD2 (6 bases). Trimming removed 6 bases at V and 1 base at J, with 16 bases between. Looked up from germline, CDR1 is MNHEY and CDR2 is SVGAGI. This CDR3 region has 15 residues. This CDR3 is CASRRDSGVSYEQYF. The DNA for the CDR3 is TGTGCCAGCAGGCGGGACTCCGGGGTTTCCTACGAGCAGTACTTC.

This chain joins TRBV5-5 and TRBJ2-7; D possibly corresponds to TRBD1 (6 bases). The CDR3 is 13 residues long. The V gene lost 3 bases and the J gene lost 2 bases, with 9 bases spanning the gap. The germline V gene encodes CDR1 SGHKS and CDR2 YYEKEE (reference sequence). CDR3 in DNA: TGTGCCAGCAGCTCTCGACAGGCCTACGAGCAGTACTTC. It yields the protein CASSSRQAYEQYF.

CDR3 nucleotides: TGTGCCAGCAGCCCAGGACAGGCCGGGGAGCTGTTTTTT. Amino acid sequence: CASSPGQAGELFF. The chain uses TRBV5-4 and TRBJ2-2; 7 bases align to TRBD1. The CDR3 runs to 13 residues. Germline V CDR1 and CDR2: SGHNT, YYREEE (reference sequence). Germline trimming cut 4 bases from V and 6 bases from J; bases unmatched to any gene: 3.

This clone was recorded a few times. The V and J genes are TRBV28 and TRBJ1-3; tentatively, D is TRBD1 (6 bases). V was shortened by 5 bases and J by 4 bases, with 15 bases between the two germline ends. Germline lookup yields CDR1 MDHEN and CDR2 SYDVKM. There are 15 residues in the CDR3. CDR3 region: CASSDGQIAGNTIYF. The CDR3 nucleotides are TGTGCCAGCAGTGATGGACAGATTGCCGGAAACACCATATATTTT.

The chain links TRBV2 to TRBJ2-1, with D possibly matching TRBD1 (5 bases). The CDR3 consists of 13 residues. V was trimmed by 2 bases and J by 9 bases, leaving 11 bases between them. Germline V gene sequence: CDR1 SNHLY, CDR2 FYNNEI. CDR3 loop: CASSESWGPEQFF. CDR3 sequence (DNA): TGTGCCAGCAGTGAAAGTTGGGGCCCTGAGCAGTTCTTC.

This chain links TRBV6-5 with TRBJ1-1; D perhaps matches TRBD1 (5 bases). The CDR3 is made up of 13 amino acids. Between the trimmed V and J ends, which lost 2 bases and 6 bases, there was a span of 10 bases. Germline values: CDR1 MNHEY, CDR2 SVGAGI. The CDR3 reads CASSYRGVSEAFF. For the CDR3, the DNA is TGTGCCAGCAGTTACAGAGGGGTCTCTGAAGCTTTCTTT.

CDR3 protein: CSVGRPNEKLFF. The CDR3 region has the DNA TGCAGCGTTGGCCGGCCGAATGAAAAACTGTTTTTT. This chain uses TRBV29-1 with TRBJ1-4; D uncertain. This CDR3 is built from 12 residues. V lost 4 bases to trimming and J lost 5 bases, with 8 bases between them. Germline assignment: CDR1 SQVTM and CDR2 ANQGSEA.

J is TRBJ2-2 and V is TRBV5-1; TRBD1 matches at 10 bases. This CDR3 region has 20 residues. Germline assignment: CDR1 SGHRS and CDR2 YFSETQ. Unmatched junction bases numbered 15, after V lost 4 bases and J lost 0 bases. The CDR3, as DNA: TGCGCCAGCAGCGGGCAGCCGGGACAGGGGTTAAAGGCGAACACCGGGGAGCTGTTTTTT. It translates to CASSGQPGQGLKANTGELFF.

This clone was seen ten or more times. V gene TRBV7-3 combines with J gene TRBJ2-1; D possibly matches TRBD1 or TRBD2 (6 bases each). Trimming removed 3 bases from V and 11 bases from J, with 14 bases in between. The CDR3 length is 13 residues. CDR1 SGHTA and CDR2 FQGTGA come from the germline V gene. As DNA, the CDR3 is TGTGCCAGCAGCTTCACTACGGGGGCTAAGCAGTTCTTC. It translates to CASSFTTGAKQFF.

The chain links TRBV18 to TRBJ1-3; 12 bases align to TRBD1. In germline, CDR1 is KGHSH, CDR2 LQKENI. Germline trimming cut 1 base from V and 4 bases from J; bases unmatched to any gene: 20. The CDR3 runs to 22 residues. In nucleotides, the CDR3 is TGTGCCAGCTCACCACTCGGGCTCTCCGGGACAGGGGGCGCAGAAAACGGAAACACCATATATTTT. Its protein is CASSPLGLSGTGGAENGNTIYF.

V is TRBV19 and J is TRBJ2-7; no definite D call. Germline V lookup: CDR1 LNHDA, CDR2 SQIVND (reference sequence). V gave up 4 bases and J gave up 0 bases, with 13 bases separating them. The CDR3 is made up of 15 amino acids. The CDR3 nucleotides are TGTGCCAGTAGTACCCGCTTAGGGAACTCCTACGAGCAGTACTTC. It encodes CASSTRLGNSYEQYF.

The chain recombines TRBV19 with TRBJ2-3, with TRBD1 identical over 8 bases. Trimming cost V 7 bases and J 4 bases; bases outside gene matches: 1. The CDR3 has 12 residues. CDR1 is LNHDA, CDR2 SQIVND, per germline (reference sequence). CDR3 bases: TGTGCCAGTAAACAGGGGGCAGATACGCAGTATTTT. Its protein is CASKQGADTQYF. Together with reference TRBV19 and TRBJ2-3, the CDR3 gives the full variable domain: DGGITQSPKYLFRKEGQNVTLSCEQNLNHDAMYWYRQDPGQGLRLIYYSQIVNDFQKGDIAEGYSVSREKKESFPLTVTSAQKNPTAFYLCASKQGADTQYFGPGTRLTVL.

J is TRBJ2-7 and V is TRBV5-8; D assignment may be TRBD1 or TRBD2 (5 bases each). Germline V gives CDR1 SGHTS, CDR2 YDEGEE. This CDR3 is 14 amino acids long. V was cut by 5 bases and J by 3 bases, with 15 bases left in between. Here the CDR3 reads CASSRVGAGYEQYF. The CDR3 DNA sequence: TGTGCCAGCAGTCGGGTCGGGGCGGGCTACGAGCAGTACTTC.

This rearrangement joins TRBV15 to TRBJ2-1; a weak D match, TRBD2 (7 bases). Germline V CDR1 and CDR2: LNHNV, YYDKDF (reference sequence). V was shortened by 2 bases and J by 8 bases, with 19 bases between the two germline ends. This CDR3 is 16 amino acids long. CDR3 bases: TGTGCCACCAGCAGAAAAGGGAGGGGGGGCCTGGATGAGCAGTTCTTC. The encoded protein is CATSRKGRGGLDEQFF. The complete variable domain, with remaining parts taken from reference TRBV15 and TRBJ2-1, reads DAMVIQNPRYQVTQFGKPVTLSCSQTLNHNVMYWYQQKSSQAPKLLFHYYDKDFNNEADTPDNFQSRRPNTSFCFLDIRSPGLGDTAMYLCATSRKGRGGLDEQFFGPGTRLTVL.

The chain couples TRBV5-1 to TRBJ1-3, with a weak D call TRBD1 (5 bases). Looked up from germline, CDR1 is SGHRS and CDR2 is YFSETQ. Trimming removed 4 bases at V and 0 bases at J, with 11 bases between. This CDR3 comprises 15 residues. For the CDR3, the DNA is TGCGCCAGCAGCCCCGGGGCACCCTCTGGAAACACCATATATTTT. It translates to CASSPGAPSGNTIYF.

This clone has just one count. The chain links TRBV6-5 to TRBJ2-7; D might be TRBD1 (5 bases). Deletions cut 6 bases from V and 6 bases from J, with 15 bases between. The CDR3 has 13 amino acids. Germline CDR1 and CDR2: MNHEY and SVGAGI. The CDR3 DNA is TGTGCCAGCAGCCCCCCCAGGGTCTCCGAGCAGTACTTC. Its translation is CASSPPRVSEQYF.

The chain has TRBV18 and TRBJ2-7, with 10 bases that match TRBD1. With 4 bases clipped from V and 7 bases from J, the junction kept 10 bases outside the gene matches. The length of the CDR3 is 15 residues. Germline V gene sequence: CDR1 KGHSH, CDR2 LQKENI. The CDR3 loop is CASSQRTGGSQEQYF. The CDR3 DNA sequence: TGTGCCAGCTCACAAAGGACAGGGGGATCGCAAGAGCAGTACTTC. The full variable domain, completed using reference TRBV18 and TRBJ2-7, is NAGVMQNPRHLVRRRGQEARLRCSPMKGHSHVYWYRQLPEEGLKFMVYLQKENIIDESGMPKERFSAEFPKEGPSILRIQQVVRGDSAAYFCASSQRTGGSQEQYFGPGTRLTVT.

The V call is TRBV19, the J call TRBJ1-2; D is unresolved. Germline V lookup: CDR1 LNHDA, CDR2 SQIVND (reference sequence). V lost 6 bases to trimming and J lost 4 bases, with 21 bases between them. CDR3 length: 16 residues. The CDR3 is CASSTSARGGIYGYTF. The CDR3 coding sequence is TGTGCCAGTAGCACCAGCGCCCGTGGCGGAATCTATGGCTACACCTTC.

This clone was counted between two and nine times. V gene TRBV2 combines with J gene TRBJ1-2; perhaps TRBD1 as D (5 bases). From germline, CDR1 is SNHLY and CDR2 FYNNEI. V lost 5 bases to trimming and J lost 4 bases, with 20 bases between them. The CDR3 is made up of 16 amino acids. The CDR3, as DNA: TGTGCCAGCAGTAGGATGACAGACCCACGGGCCTATGGCTACACCTTC. It specifies CASSRMTDPRAYGYTF.

The V gene is TRBV29-1, the J gene TRBJ1-5; D might be TRBD1 (6 bases). V lost 6 bases and J lost 7, with 19 bases in between. The CDR3 is 14 amino acids. CDR1 is SQVTM, CDR2 ANQGSEA, per germline. The CDR3 sequence is CSVGGAGAGQPQHF. The CDR3 DNA follows: TGCAGCGTGGGGGGGGCAGGGGCAGGCCAGCCCCAGCATTTT.

The chain uses TRBV27 and TRBJ1-6, with D tentatively TRBD1 (5 bases). Germline values: CDR1 MNHEY, CDR2 SMNVEV (reference sequence). This CDR3 has 16 residues. The V and J ends lost 6 bases and 9 bases respectively, with 21 bases between them. CDR3 region: CASRKPTGTRGSPLHF. The DNA of the CDR3 is TGTGCCAGCAGGAAACCGACCGGGACCCGCGGTTCACCCCTCCACTTT.

Ten or more counts support this clone. CDR3 sequence (DNA): TGTGCCAGCGGAGACAGGGGGACGAATGGCTACACCTTC. Its translation is CASGDRGTNGYTF. The chain uses TRBV9 and TRBJ1-2; 9 bases agree with TRBD1. The CDR3 contains 13 residues. With 7 bases clipped from V and 6 bases from J, the junction kept 7 bases outside the gene matches. CDR1 SGDLS and CDR2 YYNGEE come from the germline V gene. Full variable domain (rest looked up from reference TRBV9 and TRBJ1-2): DSGVTQTPKHLITATGQRVTLRCSPRSGDLSVYWYQQSLDQGLQFLIQYYNGEERAKGNILERFSAQQFPDLHSELNLSSLELGDSALYFCASGDRGTNGYTFGSGTRLTVV.

The CDR3, as DNA: TGTGCCAGTAGTATATATGGGGCAGGGGTTACAGATACGCAGTATTTT. It yields the protein CASSIYGAGVTDTQYF. J is TRBJ2-3 and V is TRBV19; maybe TRBD1 (6 bases). This CDR3 is built from 16 residues. Per the germline V gene, CDR1 is LNHDA and CDR2 is SQIVND (reference sequence). The V end was cut by 2 bases, the J end by 3 bases, with 15 bases between.

This clone was detected a few times. V gene TRBV9 combines with J gene TRBJ2-1, with D possibly being TRBD1 (7 bases). CDR3 length: 16 residues. Germline values: CDR1 SGDLS, CDR2 YYNGEE. With 3 bases removed from V and 7 bases from J, the gap between germline ends came to 20 bases. The CDR3 DNA follows: TGTGCCAGCAGCGCCAGGGGGGACACTGCTACAAATGAGCAGTTCTTC. Translated, it gives CASSARGDTATNEQFF.